The 21 T cell receptor beta chains below all came from one sample that was sequenced in a study of cytomegalovirus exposure and HLA in healthy donors. With 60 Vbeta and 13 Jbeta primers, the PCR was carried out. Measured with immunoSEQ multiplex PCR; TCRdb has only the in-frame clones, and not every one. Counted here are under 200,000 clones, around 82% occurring once; the ten biggest clones make up around 2.2%. Sequenced input: PBMCs. The source is a man aged 60 to 69 in good health and CMV-seronegative.

V usage is TRBV6-1 and J usage is TRBJ2-2; 7 bases are shared with TRBD2. The CDR3 runs to 15 residues. After removal of 8 bases from V and 0 bases from J, the junction contained 6 bases not matched to a gene. Germline values: CDR1 MNHNS, CDR2 SASEGT. CDR3 coding DNA: TGTGCCAGCGGGAGGGTCGGAGCGAACACCGGGGAGCTGTTTTTT. Its protein is CASGRVGANTGELFF.

The chain combines TRBV28 with TRBJ1-1; TRBD1 might be the D (6 bases). Deletions cut 6 bases from V and 1 base from J, with 12 bases between. There are 14 residues in the CDR3. The germline CDR1 and CDR2 sequences are MDHEN and SYDVKM. The CDR3 is CASSLTGKNTEAFF. The CDR3 DNA reads as TGTGCCAGCAGCCTGACAGGAAAGAACACTGAAGCTTTCTTT.

This clone was seen more than once but under ten times. The chain joins TRBV29-1 to TRBJ2-7; 8 bases map to TRBD1. CDR1 SQVTM and CDR2 ANQGSEA come from the germline V gene. There are 12 residues in the CDR3. Unmatched junction bases numbered 6, after V lost 4 bases and J lost 7 bases. The CDR3 DNA follows: TGCAGCGTTGCTCTCAGACAGGGGGAGCAGTACTTC. It codes for CSVALRQGEQYF.

The V and J genes are TRBV27 and TRBJ2-7; TRBD2 agrees at 11 bases. Germline V gene sequence: CDR1 MNHEY, CDR2 SMNVEV (reference sequence). After removal of 0 bases from V and 3 bases from J, the junction contained 4 bases not matched to a gene. This CDR3 spans 16 amino acids. The chain's CDR3 is CASSLSGLAEVYEQYF. The CDR3 coding sequence is TGTGCCAGCAGTTTATCGGGACTAGCGGAGGTCTACGAGCAGTACTTC.

CDR3 loop: CASQTGASNTEAFF. The CDR3 DNA sequence: TGTGCCAGTCAGACAGGGGCCTCGAACACTGAAGCTTTCTTT. The chain recombines TRBV2 with TRBJ1-1; 8 bases match TRBD1. Germline lookup yields CDR1 SNHLY and CDR2 FYNNEI. This CDR3 region has 14 residues. Losses at the gene ends were 9 bases for V and 1 base for J; bases not matched to a gene: 7.

The count of this clone is one. V and J are TRBV7-9 and TRBJ2-1, with a possible D match to TRBD2 (7 bases). Germline V gene data show CDR1 as SEHNR and CDR2 as FQNEAQ (reference sequence). The V gene lost 8 bases and the J gene lost 6 bases, with 17 bases spanning the gap. The CDR3 length is 14 residues. The CDR3 loop is CASWGGGQSNEQFF. The CDR3 DNA sequence: TGTGCCAGCTGGGGCGGGGGCCAATCCAATGAGCAGTTCTTC.

This chain joins TRBV2 and TRBJ1-5; maybe TRBD1 (5 bases). The V gene lost 1 base and the J gene lost 3 bases, with 10 bases spanning the gap. There are 15 residues in the CDR3. Germline V gives CDR1 SNHLY, CDR2 FYNNEI. CDR3 nucleotides: TGTGCCAGCAGTGAAGTTCGGGACTCCAATCAGCCCCAGCATTTT. Translating it yields CASSEVRDSNQPQHF.

A single count supports this clone. This chain connects TRBV10-3 to TRBJ2-7, with 7 nucleotides matching TRBD2. This CDR3 comprises 14 residues. Germline V lookup: CDR1 ENHRY, CDR2 SYGVKD. With 10 bases clipped from V and 3 bases from J, the junction kept 12 bases outside the gene matches. CDR3 DNA sequence: TGTGCCACCCTCCCCACTAGCGACTACTACGAGCAGTACTTC. This encodes CATLPTSDYYEQYF.

This clone was observed a handful of times. V and J are TRBV7-2 and TRBJ2-5, with 12 bases that match TRBD2. The CDR3 runs 17 residues. Trimming removed 5 bases from V and 4 bases from J; junction bases left unmatched: 11. Germline V gene lookup returns CDR1 SGHTA and CDR2 FQGNSA. This CDR3 reads CASSPARLAGVSETQYF. The CDR3 DNA reads TGTGCCAGCAGCCCAGCTCGACTAGCGGGAGTTTCAGAGACCCAGTACTTC.

The CDR3 protein is CASSRWEQYF. The CDR3 nucleotides are TGTGCCAGCAGTCGGTGGGAGCAGTACTTC. The chain couples TRBV2 to TRBJ2-7; no clear D gene. Deletions cut 5 bases from V and 7 bases from J, with 6 bases between. CDR3 length equals 10 residues. The V gene's germline CDR1 is SNHLY and CDR2 FYNNEI.

This clone was seen a few times. The chain carries TRBV10-3 and TRBJ2-5; 8 nucleotides line up with TRBD1. With 11 bases clipped from V and 3 bases from J, the junction kept 11 bases outside the gene matches. Germline-derived CDR1 and CDR2 are ENHRY and SYGVKD. The CDR3 extends over 14 amino acids. The CDR3 loop reads CASHRDRTEETQYF. The CDR3 coding sequence is TGTGCCTCCCACCGGGACAGGACGGAAGAGACCCAGTACTTC.

This chain joins TRBV9 and TRBJ1-1; 10 bases agree with TRBD1. The CDR3 contains 15 residues. Losses at the gene ends were 3 bases for V and 1 base for J; bases not matched to a gene: 3. Germline CDR1 and CDR2: SGDLS and YYNGEE. This chain's CDR3 is CASSARDRGNTEAFF. The CDR3 DNA sequence: TGTGCCAGCAGCGCTCGGGACAGGGGGAACACTGAAGCTTTCTTT.

This chain uses TRBV30 with TRBJ1-2; 12 bases align to TRBD1. This CDR3 contains 16 residues. From germline, CDR1 is GTSNPN and CDR2 SVGIG (reference sequence). Trimming at V came to 2 bases and at J to 6 bases, leaving 10 bases not matched to a gene. The DNA of the CDR3 is TGTGCCTGGAGTCCTATAGGGACAGGGGGCTCTCATGGCTACACCTTC. It codes for CAWSPIGTGGSHGYTF.

The J gene is TRBJ1-1, the V gene TRBV2; D call uncertain. CDR3 length: 16 residues. V lost 7 bases, J lost 0 bases, and 18 bases lay in between. The germline CDR1 and CDR2 sequences are SNHLY and FYNNEI. This chain's CDR3 is CASTRDGGWMNTEAFF. CDR3 nucleotides: TGTGCCAGCACTCGGGATGGAGGGTGGATGAACACTGAAGCTTTCTTT. Combining the CDR3 with reference TRBV2 and TRBJ1-1 gives the whole variable domain EPEVTQTPSHQVTQMGQEVILRCVPISNHLYFYWYRQILGQKVEFLVSFYNNEISEKSEIFDDQFSVERPDGSNFTLKIRSTKLEDSAMYFCASTRDGGWMNTEAFFGQGTRLTVV.

This chain links TRBV18 with TRBJ1-1; 9 bases are shared with TRBD1. CDR1 is KGHSH and CDR2 is LQKENI in the germline V gene. V was clipped by 5 bases and J by 3 bases; unmatched bases: 7. The CDR3 is 15 residues long. The CDR3 protein is CASSAQGALDTEAFF. In nucleotides, the CDR3 is TGTGCCAGCTCAGCACAGGGGGCATTGGACACTGAAGCTTTCTTT.

This clone was observed a few times. This chain joins TRBV19 and TRBJ1-1; D call uncertain. This CDR3 contains 14 residues. Trimming cost V 3 bases and J 1 base, with 9 bases left between them. Per germline, CDR1 LNHDA and CDR2 SQIVND (reference sequence). CDR3 in amino acids: CASSIGRSNTEAFF. In DNA, the CDR3 is TGTGCCAGTAGTATTGGCAGGTCGAACACTGAAGCTTTCTTT.

The chain combines TRBV15 with TRBJ2-2, with D hard to call. Germline V CDR1 and CDR2: LNHNV, YYDKDF (reference sequence). The length of the CDR3 is 15 residues. V dropped 0 bases and J dropped 6 bases, with 11 bases sitting between them. The CDR3 DNA reads TGTGCCACCAGCAGAGATTTGGGTCGGGCCGGGGAGCTGTTTTTT. Protein sequence: CATSRDLGRAGELFF.

This clone has a handful of counts. The chain employs TRBV6-4 and TRBJ2-6; D remains ambiguous. Germline CDR1 and CDR2: MRHNA and SNTAGT. V dropped 7 bases and J dropped 0 bases, with 7 bases sitting between them. This CDR3 is 14 amino acids long. The CDR3 reads CASTFRSGANVLTF. In DNA, the CDR3 is TGTGCCAGCACTTTCCGCTCTGGGGCCAACGTCCTGACTTTC.

The chain joins TRBV7-6 to TRBJ2-1; TRBD1 agrees at 8 bases. Losses at the gene ends were 5 bases for V and 10 bases for J; bases not matched to a gene: 16. Per germline, CDR1 SGHVS and CDR2 FNYEAQ. There are 16 residues in the CDR3. This chain's CDR3 is CASSIGQGPPTGEQFF. CDR3 in DNA: TGTGCCAGCAGCATCGGACAGGGTCCTCCTACGGGGGAGCAGTTCTTC.

The CDR3 sequence is CASSARRGPYEQYF. CDR3 nucleotide sequence: TGCGCCAGCAGCGCGCGGAGAGGCCCCTACGAGCAGTACTTC. The chain joins TRBV5-1 to TRBJ2-7; D ambiguous. Germline V gene sequence: CDR1 SGHRS, CDR2 YFSETQ. The V end lost 4 bases, the J end lost 2 bases, and 13 bases lay between the germline ends. The CDR3 totals 14 residues.

The CDR3 is CASSAGLPPYEQYF. CDR3 in DNA: TGTGCCAGCAGCGCGGGACTGCCCCCCTACGAGCAGTACTTC. The chain joins TRBV2 to TRBJ2-7, with D perhaps matching TRBD2 (6 bases). CDR3 length: 14 residues. V lost 6 bases, J lost 2 bases, and 14 bases lay in between. The germline V gene has CDR1 SNHLY and CDR2 FYNNEI.